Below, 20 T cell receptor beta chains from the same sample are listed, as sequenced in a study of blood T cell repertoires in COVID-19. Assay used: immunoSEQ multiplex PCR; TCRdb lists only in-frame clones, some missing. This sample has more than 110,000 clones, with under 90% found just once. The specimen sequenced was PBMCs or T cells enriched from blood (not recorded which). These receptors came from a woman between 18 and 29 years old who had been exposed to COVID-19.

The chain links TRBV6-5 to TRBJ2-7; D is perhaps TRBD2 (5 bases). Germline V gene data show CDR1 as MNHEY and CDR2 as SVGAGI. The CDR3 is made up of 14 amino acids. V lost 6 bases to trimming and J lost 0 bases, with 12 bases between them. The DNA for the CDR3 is TGTGCCAGCAGAATTAGCGAGTACTCCTACGAGCAGTACTTC. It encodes CASRISEYSYEQYF.

Written as DNA, the CDR3 is TGTGCCAGTAGCAAACAGGGGAGCAATCAGCCCCAGCATTTT. This translates into CASSKQGSNQPQHF. The chain combines TRBV19 with TRBJ1-5, with 7 bases identical to TRBD1. The CDR3 totals 14 residues. The V segment lost 6 bases and the J segment 1 base; nucleotides outside the gene matches: 3. CDR1 is LNHDA, CDR2 SQIVND, per germline (reference sequence).

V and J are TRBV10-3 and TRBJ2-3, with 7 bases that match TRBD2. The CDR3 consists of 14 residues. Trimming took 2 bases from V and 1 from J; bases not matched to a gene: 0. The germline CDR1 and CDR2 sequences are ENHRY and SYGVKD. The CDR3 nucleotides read TGTGCCATCAGTGAGGGGGGGGGCACAGATACGCAGTATTTT. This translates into CAISEGGGTDTQYF.

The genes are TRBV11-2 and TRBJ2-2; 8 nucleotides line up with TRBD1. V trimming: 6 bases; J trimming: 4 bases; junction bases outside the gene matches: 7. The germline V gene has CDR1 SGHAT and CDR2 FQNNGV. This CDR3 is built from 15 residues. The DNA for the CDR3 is TGTGCCAGCAGGACCGACAGGGGAAGCACCGGGGAGCTGTTTTTT. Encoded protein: CASRTDRGSTGELFF.

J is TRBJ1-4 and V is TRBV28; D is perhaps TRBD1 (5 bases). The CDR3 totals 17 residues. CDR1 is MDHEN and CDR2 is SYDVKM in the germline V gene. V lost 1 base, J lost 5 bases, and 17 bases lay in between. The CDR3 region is CASSLFEWGGSNEKLFF. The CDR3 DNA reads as TGTGCCAGCAGTTTATTTGAATGGGGCGGAAGCAATGAAAAACTGTTTTTT.

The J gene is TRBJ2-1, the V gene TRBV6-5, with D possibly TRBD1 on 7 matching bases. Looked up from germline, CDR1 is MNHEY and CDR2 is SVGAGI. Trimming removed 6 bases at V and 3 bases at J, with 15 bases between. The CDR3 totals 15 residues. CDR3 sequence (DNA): TGTGCCAGCAGCCGCGGGACAGCCATCTACAATGAGCAGTTCTTC. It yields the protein CASSRGTAIYNEQFF.

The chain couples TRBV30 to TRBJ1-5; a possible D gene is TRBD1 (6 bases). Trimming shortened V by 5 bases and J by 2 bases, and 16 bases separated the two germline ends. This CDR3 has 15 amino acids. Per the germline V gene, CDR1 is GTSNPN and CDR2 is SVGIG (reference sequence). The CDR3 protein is CAWGGQGLGNQPQHF. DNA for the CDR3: TGTGCCTGGGGAGGTCAGGGGCTAGGCAATCAGCCCCAGCATTTT.

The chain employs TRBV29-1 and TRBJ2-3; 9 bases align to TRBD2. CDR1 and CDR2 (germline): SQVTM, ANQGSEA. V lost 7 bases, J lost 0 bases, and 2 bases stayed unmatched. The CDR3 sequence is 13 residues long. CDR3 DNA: TGCAGCGCCACTAGCGGGAGCACAGATACGCAGTATTTT. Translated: CSATSGSTDTQYF.

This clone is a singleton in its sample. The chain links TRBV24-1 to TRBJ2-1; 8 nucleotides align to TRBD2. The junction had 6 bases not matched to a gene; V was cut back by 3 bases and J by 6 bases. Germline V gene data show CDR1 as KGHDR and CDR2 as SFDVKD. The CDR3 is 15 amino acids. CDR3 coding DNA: TGTGCCACCAGTGATGGACTAGCACCCTTCAATGAGCAGTTCTTC. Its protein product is CATSDGLAPFNEQFF.

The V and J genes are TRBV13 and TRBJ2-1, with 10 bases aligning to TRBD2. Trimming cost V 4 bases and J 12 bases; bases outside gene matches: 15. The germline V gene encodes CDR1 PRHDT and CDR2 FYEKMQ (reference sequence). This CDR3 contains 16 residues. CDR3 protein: CASSSRRLAGASGQFF. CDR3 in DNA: TGTGCCAGCAGCTCCAGGAGGCTAGCGGGGGCTTCGGGGCAGTTCTTC.

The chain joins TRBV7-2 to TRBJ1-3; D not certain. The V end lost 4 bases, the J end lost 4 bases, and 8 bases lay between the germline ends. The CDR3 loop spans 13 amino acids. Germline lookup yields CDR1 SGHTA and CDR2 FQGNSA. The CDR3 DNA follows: TGTGCCAGCAGCTCAAATTTCGGAAACACCATATATTTT. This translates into CASSSNFGNTIYF.

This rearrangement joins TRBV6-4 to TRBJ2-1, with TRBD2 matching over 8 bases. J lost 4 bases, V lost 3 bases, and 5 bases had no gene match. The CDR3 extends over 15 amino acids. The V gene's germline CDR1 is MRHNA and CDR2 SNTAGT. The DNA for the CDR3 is TGTGCCAGCAGTGAAGTAGCGGGATTTTACAATGAGCAGTTCTTC. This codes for CASSEVAGFYNEQFF.

CDR3 amino acids: CASSRGGASYNEQFF. Written as DNA, the CDR3 is TGTGCCAGCAGCCGCGGGGGAGCCTCCTACAATGAGCAGTTCTTC. This chain joins TRBV9 and TRBJ2-1; TRBD2 aligns across 7 bases. CDR1 and CDR2 (germline): SGDLS, YYNGEE. The CDR3 is made up of 15 amino acids. Trimming took 4 bases from V and 0 from J; bases not matched to a gene: 4.

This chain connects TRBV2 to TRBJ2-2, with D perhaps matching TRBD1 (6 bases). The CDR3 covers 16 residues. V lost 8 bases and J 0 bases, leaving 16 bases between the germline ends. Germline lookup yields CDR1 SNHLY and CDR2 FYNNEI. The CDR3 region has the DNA TGTGCCAGCGCCGGGACACCTACATCGAACACCGGGGAGCTGTTTTTT. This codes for CASAGTPTSNTGELFF.

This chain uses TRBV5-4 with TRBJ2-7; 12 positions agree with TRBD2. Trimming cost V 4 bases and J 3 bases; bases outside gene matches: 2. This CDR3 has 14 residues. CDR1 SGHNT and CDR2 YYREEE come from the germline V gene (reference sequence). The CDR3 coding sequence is TGTGCCAGCAGCCCGGGACTAGCGGGCTACGAGCAGTACTTC. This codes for CASSPGLAGYEQYF.

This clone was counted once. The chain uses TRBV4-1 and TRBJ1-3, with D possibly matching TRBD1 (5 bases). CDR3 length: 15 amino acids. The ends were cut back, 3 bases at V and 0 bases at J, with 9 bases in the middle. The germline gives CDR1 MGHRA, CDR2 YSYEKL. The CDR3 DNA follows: TGCGCCAGCAGCCAGAGACAGACCTCTGGAAACACCATATATTTT. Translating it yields CASSQRQTSGNTIYF.

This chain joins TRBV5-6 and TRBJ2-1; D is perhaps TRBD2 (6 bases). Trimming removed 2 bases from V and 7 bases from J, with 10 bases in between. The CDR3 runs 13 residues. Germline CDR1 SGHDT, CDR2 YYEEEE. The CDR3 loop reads CASSFPGVNEQFF. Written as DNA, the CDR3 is TGTGCCAGCAGCTTCCCGGGAGTAAATGAGCAGTTCTTC.

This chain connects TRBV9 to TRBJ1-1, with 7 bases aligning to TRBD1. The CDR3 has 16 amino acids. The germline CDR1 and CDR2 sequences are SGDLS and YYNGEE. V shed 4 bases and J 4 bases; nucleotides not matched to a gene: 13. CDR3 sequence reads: CASSPDRVVQGTEAFF. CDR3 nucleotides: TGTGCCAGCAGCCCCGACAGGGTTGTACAGGGCACTGAAGCTTTCTTT.

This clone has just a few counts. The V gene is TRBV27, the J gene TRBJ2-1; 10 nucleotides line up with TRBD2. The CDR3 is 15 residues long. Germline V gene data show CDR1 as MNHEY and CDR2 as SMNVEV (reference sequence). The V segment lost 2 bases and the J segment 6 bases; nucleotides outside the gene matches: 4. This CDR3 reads CASSLVASGSNEQFF. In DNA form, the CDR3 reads TGTGCCAGCAGTTTAGTTGCTAGCGGGAGCAATGAGCAGTTCTTC.

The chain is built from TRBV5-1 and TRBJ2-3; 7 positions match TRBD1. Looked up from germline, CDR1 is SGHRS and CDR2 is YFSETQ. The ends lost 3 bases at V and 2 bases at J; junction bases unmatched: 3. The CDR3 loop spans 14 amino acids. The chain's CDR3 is CASSSGQDTDTQYF. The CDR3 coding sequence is TGCGCCAGCAGCTCCGGACAGGACACAGATACGCAGTATTTT.